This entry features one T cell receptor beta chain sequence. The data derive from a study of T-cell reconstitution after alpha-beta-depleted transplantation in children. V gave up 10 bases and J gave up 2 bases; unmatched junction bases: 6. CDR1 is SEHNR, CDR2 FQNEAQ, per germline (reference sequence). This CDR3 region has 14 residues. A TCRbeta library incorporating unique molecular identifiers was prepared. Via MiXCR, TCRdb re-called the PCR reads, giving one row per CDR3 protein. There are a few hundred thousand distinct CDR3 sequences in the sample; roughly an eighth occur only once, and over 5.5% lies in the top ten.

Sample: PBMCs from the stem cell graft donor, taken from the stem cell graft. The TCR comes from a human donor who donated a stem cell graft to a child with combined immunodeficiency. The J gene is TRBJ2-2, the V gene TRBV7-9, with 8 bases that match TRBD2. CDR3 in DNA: TGTGCCAACTCACTAGCGGCCAACACCGGGGAGCTGTTTTTT. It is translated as CANSLAANTGELFF.